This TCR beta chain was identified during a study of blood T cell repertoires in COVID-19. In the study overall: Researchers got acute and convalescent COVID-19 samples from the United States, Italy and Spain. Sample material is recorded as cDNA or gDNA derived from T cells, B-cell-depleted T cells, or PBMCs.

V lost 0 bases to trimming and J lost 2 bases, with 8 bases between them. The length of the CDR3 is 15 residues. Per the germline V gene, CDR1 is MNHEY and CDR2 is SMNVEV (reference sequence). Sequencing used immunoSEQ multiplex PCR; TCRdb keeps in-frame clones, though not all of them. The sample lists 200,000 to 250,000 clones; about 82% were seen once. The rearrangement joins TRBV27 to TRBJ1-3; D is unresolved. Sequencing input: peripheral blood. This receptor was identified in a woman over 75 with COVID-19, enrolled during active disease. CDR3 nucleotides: TGTGCCAGCAGTTTATCGGTCGGGACTGGAAACACCATATATTTT. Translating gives CASSLSVGTGNTIYF.